This entry features one T cell receptor beta chain sequence. Its antigen is as yet unknown. TCRdb recomputed calls from the 5' RACE reads with MiXCR, one row per CDR3 protein. The repertoire holds approximately 890,000 distinct CDR3 sequences, 10% to 15% seen once, with around 1.6% in the top ten. This entry is derived from a study of identical twins. Whole-study findings and limits: Beta clonotypes that were abundant in cord blood contained fewer insertions, a pattern absent from memory repertoires. Those out-of-frame alpha sequences shared by twins showed an excess of low generation probability.

Germline CDR1 is DFQATT and CDR2 is SNEGSKA (reference sequence). V lost 0 bases and J lost 7, with 15 bases in between. This CDR3 region has 14 residues. These data were likewise used in another study, on yellow fever vaccine responses in identical twins.

The sequence was collected from a woman aged 18-29 years in good health. The chain couples TRBV20-1 to TRBJ1-1, with no clear D. Sequencing input: PBMCs. DNA for the CDR3: TGCAGTGCTAGAGATAGGGTGAACGGGGTTGAAGCTTTCTTT. Translation: CSARDRVNGVEAFF.